Described below is a single T cell receptor (beta chain) sequence and its context. Germline loops: CDR1 KGHDR, CDR2 SFDVKD. The CDR3 sequence is 14 residues long. V was clipped by 5 bases and J by 1 base, with 10 bases between them. Amplification of TCR beta CDR3 regions used RNA as the template. Researchers ran a first-round RT-PCR on the TCR CDR3 using the HTBI primer set. TCRdb used MiXCR to reprocess the multiplex PCR reads, holding one entry per CDR3 protein. The data hold under 350,000 distinct CDR3 sequences, with 25% to 30% observed a single time. The sample originates from a study of T cells in Graves' hyperthyroidism and ophthalmopathy.

Sequenced: blood. This TCR was recovered from a man aged 35 to 55 with Graves' hyperthyroidism that later progressed to Graves' ophthalmopathy. The gene calls are TRBV24-1 and TRBJ2-5; D may be TRBD2 (5 bases). Here the CDR3 reads CATSVAHGQETQYF. CDR3 DNA sequence: TGTGCCACCAGTGTAGCGCACGGCCAAGAGACCCAGTACTTC.